A single sample gave rise to the 10 T cell receptor beta chains below, sequenced in a study of blood T cell repertoires in COVID-19. The protocol was immunoSEQ multiplex PCR, while the TCRdb copy is restricted to in-frame clones and leaves out a portion. In the table there are hundreds of thousands of clones, 80% to 90% of which are singletons. The sequenced sample was PBMCs or T cells enriched from blood (not recorded which). Receptor source: a man in his thirties or forties who had recovered from COVID-19.

The chain couples TRBV19 to TRBJ2-2; 14 bases are shared with TRBD2. V was pared by 4 bases and J by 5 bases, with 9 bases of the junction left unmatched. Germline V gives CDR1 LNHDA, CDR2 SQIVND (reference sequence). The CDR3 has 18 amino acids. The CDR3 is CASSRGLAGAWNTGELFF. CDR3 bases: TGTGCCAGTAGTAGGGGACTAGCGGGAGCCTGGAATACCGGGGAGCTGTTTTTT.

V usage is TRBV19 and J usage is TRBJ2-3; 8 bases match TRBD1. The trim removed 9 bases at V and 1 base at J, leaving 12 bases unmatched. This CDR3 contains 16 residues. The germline V gene encodes CDR1 LNHDA and CDR2 SQIVND (reference sequence). CDR3 bases: TGTGCCAGCAAATCTCGTCCGGGACAGGGCACAGATACGCAGTATTTT. Its translation: CASKSRPGQGTDTQYF.

The chain's CDR3 is CASGIGVGELFF. The CDR3 nucleotides read TGTGCCAGCGGTATAGGGGTTGGGGAGCTGTTTTTT. The gene calls are TRBV9 and TRBJ2-2, with D tentatively TRBD1 (5 bases). The V gene's germline CDR1 is SGDLS and CDR2 YYNGEE. This CDR3 is 12 amino acids long. V was pared by 7 bases and J by 8 bases, with 12 bases between.

The chain uses TRBV7-2 and TRBJ2-4; D is ambiguous. The V gene lost 1 base and the J gene lost 6 bases, with 10 bases spanning the gap. The CDR3 loop spans 14 amino acids. Germline V lookup: CDR1 SGHTA, CDR2 FQGNSA. The DNA of the CDR3 is TGTGCCAGCAGCTTAGTACACCCAGGAAACATTCAGTACTTC. Amino acid sequence: CASSLVHPGNIQYF.

The gene calls are TRBV2 and TRBJ2-3, with 9 bases fitting TRBD2. V lost 9 bases and J lost 6; bases outside the gene matches: 7. The germline gives CDR1 SNHLY, CDR2 FYNNEI. CDR3 length equals 13 residues. The CDR3 DNA follows: TGTGCCAGAGGAAGCGGGAGGTTCGATACGCAGTATTTT. Residues: CARGSGRFDTQYF. Drawing the rest from reference TRBV2 and TRBJ2-3, the complete variable domain is EPEVTQTPSHQVTQMGQEVILRCVPISNHLYFYWYRQILGQKVEFLVSFYNNEISEKSEIFDDQFSVERPDGSNFTLKIRSTKLEDSAMYFCARGSGRFDTQYFGPGTRLTVL.

This rearrangement joins TRBV18 to TRBJ2-1, with 8 bases matching TRBD2. The CDR3 is 16 residues long. Germline V gene sequence: CDR1 KGHSH, CDR2 LQKENI. V was pared by 4 bases and J by 6 bases, with 11 bases of the junction left unmatched. The CDR3 DNA follows: TGTGCCAGCTCACGCCCTGGCGGGAGGAAGGGCAATGAGCAGTTCTTC. This codes for CASSRPGGRKGNEQFF.

The chain has TRBV27 and TRBJ2-1; TRBD1 matches at 7 bases. V lost 5 bases and J lost 8; bases outside the gene matches: 6. The CDR3 consists of 13 residues. The germline gives CDR1 MNHEY, CDR2 SMNVEV (reference sequence). The CDR3 DNA reads as TGTGCCAGCAGTCCCGGACAGGTCCATGAGCAGTTCTTC. It encodes CASSPGQVHEQFF.

The chain couples TRBV5-4 to TRBJ2-7, with TRBD2 matching over 12 bases. CDR1 and CDR2 (germline): SGHNT, YYREEE (reference sequence). V gave up 4 bases and J gave up 1 base; unmatched junction bases: 6. CDR3 length equals 16 residues. CDR3 amino acids: CASSMGLAGWSYEQYF. The DNA of the CDR3 is TGTGCCAGCAGCATGGGACTAGCGGGTTGGTCCTACGAGCAGTACTTC.

Only one count was recorded for this clone. The chain links TRBV18 to TRBJ2-5; no reliable D call. The V gene lost 0 bases and the J gene lost 3 bases, with 8 bases spanning the gap. Germline V gives CDR1 KGHSH, CDR2 LQKENI. The CDR3 spans 14 residues. CDR3 DNA sequence: TGTGCCAGCTCACCACCGGTACAGAAAGAGACCCAGTACTTC. Translated, it gives CASSPPVQKETQYF.

The V and J genes are TRBV10-3 and TRBJ2-3; 8 nucleotides align to TRBD2. After removal of 3 bases from V and 5 bases from J, the junction contained 7 bases not matched to a gene. The CDR3 has 15 amino acids. Germline V lookup: CDR1 ENHRY, CDR2 SYGVKD. Here the CDR3 DNA reads TGTGCCATCAGTGAAAGTAGCCTAGCGGGAGATACGCAGTATTTT. As protein: CAISESSLAGDTQYF.